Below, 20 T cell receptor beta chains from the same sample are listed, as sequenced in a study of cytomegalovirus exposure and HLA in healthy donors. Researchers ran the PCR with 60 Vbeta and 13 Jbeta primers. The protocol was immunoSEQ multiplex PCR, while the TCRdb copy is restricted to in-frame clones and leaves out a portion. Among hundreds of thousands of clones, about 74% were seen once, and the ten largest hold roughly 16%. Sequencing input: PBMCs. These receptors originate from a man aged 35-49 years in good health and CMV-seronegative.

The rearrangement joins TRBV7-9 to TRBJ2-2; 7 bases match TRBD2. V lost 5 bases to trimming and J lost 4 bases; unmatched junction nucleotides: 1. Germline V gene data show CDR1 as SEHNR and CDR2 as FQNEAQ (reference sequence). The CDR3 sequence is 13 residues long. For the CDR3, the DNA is TGTGCCAGCAGCAGGACTAGCACCGGGGAGCTGTTTTTT. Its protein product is CASSRTSTGELFF.

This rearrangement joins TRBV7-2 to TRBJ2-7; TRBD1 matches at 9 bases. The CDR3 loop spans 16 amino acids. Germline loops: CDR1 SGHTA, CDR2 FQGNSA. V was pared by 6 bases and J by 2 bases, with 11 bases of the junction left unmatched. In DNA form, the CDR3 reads TGTGCCAGCAGTCTTAGGGACAGGGAGATTCCCTACGAGCAGTACTTC. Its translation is CASSLRDREIPYEQYF.

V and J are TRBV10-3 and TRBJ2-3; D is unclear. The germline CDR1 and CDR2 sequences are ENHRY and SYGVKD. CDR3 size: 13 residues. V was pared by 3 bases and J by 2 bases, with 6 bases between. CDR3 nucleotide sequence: TGTGCCATCAGTGATCGAGACACAGATACGCAGTATTTT. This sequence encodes CAISDRDTDTQYF.

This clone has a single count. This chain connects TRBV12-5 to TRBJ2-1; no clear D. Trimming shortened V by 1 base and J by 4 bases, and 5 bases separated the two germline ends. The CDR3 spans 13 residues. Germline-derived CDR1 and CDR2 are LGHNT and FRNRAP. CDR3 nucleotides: TGTGCTAGTGGTTTGGACGGGTACAATGAGCAGTTCTTC. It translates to CASGLDGYNEQFF.

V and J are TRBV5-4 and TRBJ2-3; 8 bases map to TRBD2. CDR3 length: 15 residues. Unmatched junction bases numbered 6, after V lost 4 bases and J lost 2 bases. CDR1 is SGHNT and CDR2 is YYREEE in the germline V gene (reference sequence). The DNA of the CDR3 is TGTGCCAGCAGCCAAACGGGGGGGGTCACAGATACGCAGTATTTT. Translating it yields CASSQTGGVTDTQYF.

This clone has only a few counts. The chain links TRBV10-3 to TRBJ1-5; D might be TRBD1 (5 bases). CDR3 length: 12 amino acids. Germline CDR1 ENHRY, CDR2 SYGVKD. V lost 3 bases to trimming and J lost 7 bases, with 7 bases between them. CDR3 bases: TGTGCCATCAGTGAAGGGGTACAGCCCCAGCATTTT. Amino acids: CAISEGVQPQHF.

CDR3 loop: CASSPLRLAGGGSYNEQFF. In DNA, the CDR3 is TGTGCCAGCTCACCACTAAGGCTAGCGGGAGGAGGGTCCTACAATGAGCAGTTCTTC. The chain recombines TRBV18 with TRBJ2-1, with TRBD2 matching over 11 bases. With 1 base clipped from V and 1 base from J, the junction kept 9 bases outside the gene matches. The CDR3 is made up of 19 amino acids. CDR1 and CDR2 (germline): KGHSH, LQKENI.

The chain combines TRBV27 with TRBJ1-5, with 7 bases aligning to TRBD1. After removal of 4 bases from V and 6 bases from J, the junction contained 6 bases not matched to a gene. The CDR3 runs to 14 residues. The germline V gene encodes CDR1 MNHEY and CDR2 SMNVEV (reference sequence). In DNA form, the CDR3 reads TGTGCCAGCAGTTGGAGGGGGCTGAGTCAGCCCCAGCATTTT. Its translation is CASSWRGLSQPQHF.

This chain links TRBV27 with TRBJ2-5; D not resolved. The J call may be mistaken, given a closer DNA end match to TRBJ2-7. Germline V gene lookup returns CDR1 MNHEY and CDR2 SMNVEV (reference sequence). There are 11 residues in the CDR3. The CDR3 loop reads CASSSAYEQYF. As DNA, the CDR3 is TGTGCCAGCAGTTCCGCCTACGAGCAGTACTTC.

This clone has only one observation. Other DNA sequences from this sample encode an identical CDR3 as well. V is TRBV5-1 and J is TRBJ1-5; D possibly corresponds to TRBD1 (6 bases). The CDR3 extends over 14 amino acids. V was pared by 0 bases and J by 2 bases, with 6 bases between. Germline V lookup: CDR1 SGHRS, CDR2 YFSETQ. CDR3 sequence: CASSLEGGNQPQHF. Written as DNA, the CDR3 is TGCGCCAGCAGCTTGGAGGGGGGCAATCAGCCCCAGCATTTT. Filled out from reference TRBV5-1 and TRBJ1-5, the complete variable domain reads KAGVTQTPRYLIKTRGQQVTLSCSPISGHRSVSWYQQTPGQGLQFLFEYFSETQRNKGNFPGRFSGRQFSNSRSEMNVSTLELGDSALYLCASSLEGGNQPQHFGDGTRLSIL.

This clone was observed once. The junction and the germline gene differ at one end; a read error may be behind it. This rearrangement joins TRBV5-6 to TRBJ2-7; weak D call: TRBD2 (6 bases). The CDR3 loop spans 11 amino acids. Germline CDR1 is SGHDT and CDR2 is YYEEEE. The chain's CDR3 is CASSLRRETNF. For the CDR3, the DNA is TGTGCCAGCAGCTTGAGGAGGGAAACGAACTTC.

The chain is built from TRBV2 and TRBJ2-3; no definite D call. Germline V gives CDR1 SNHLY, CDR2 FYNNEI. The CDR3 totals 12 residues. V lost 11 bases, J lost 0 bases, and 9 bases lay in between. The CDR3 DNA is TGTGCCCCCGGCGGTAGCACAGATACGCAGTATTTT. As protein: CAPGGSTDTQYF.

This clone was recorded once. The CDR3 sequence is CASSFHSGSYNEQFF. CDR3 sequence (DNA): TGTGCCAGCAGCTTCCATAGCGGTTCCTACAATGAGCAGTTCTTC. The chain combines TRBV7-2 with TRBJ2-1; D is perhaps TRBD2 (6 bases). V gave up 3 bases and J gave up 1 base, with 10 bases separating them. Germline V gives CDR1 SGHTA, CDR2 FQGNSA. CDR3 length: 15 amino acids.

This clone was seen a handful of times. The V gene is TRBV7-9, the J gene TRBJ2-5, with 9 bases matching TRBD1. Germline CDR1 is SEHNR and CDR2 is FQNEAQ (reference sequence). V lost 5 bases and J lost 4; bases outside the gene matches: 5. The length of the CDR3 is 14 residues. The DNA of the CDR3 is TGTGCCAGCAGCCTAAGACAGGGGGGAGAGACCCAGTACTTC. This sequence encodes CASSLRQGGETQYF.

In DNA, the CDR3 is TGTGCCAGCAGCCCCCGCGCGAGTTCCTACGAGCAGTACTTC. Translation: CASSPRASSYEQYF. The chain has TRBV7-2 and TRBJ2-7; no clear D gene. Trimming removed 5 bases from V and 1 base from J, with 12 bases in between. Germline V gene sequence: CDR1 SGHTA, CDR2 FQGNSA. This CDR3 has 14 residues.

The CDR3 here is CASSLKGQRQETQYF. Here the CDR3 DNA reads TGTGCCAGCAGCTTGAAGGGACAGAGACAAGAGACCCAGTACTTC. This chain connects TRBV5-4 to TRBJ2-5, with 7 bases that match TRBD1. This CDR3 is 15 amino acids long. V was clipped by 1 base and J by 2 bases; unmatched bases: 5. The germline CDR1 and CDR2 sequences are SGHNT and YYREEE (reference sequence). Using reference TRBV5-4 and TRBJ2-5 for the parts outside the CDR3, the full variable domain is ETGVTQSPTHLIKTRGQQVTLRCSSQSGHNTVSWYQQALGQGPQFIFQYYREEENGRGNFPPRFSGLQFPNYSSELNVNALELDDSALYLCASSLKGQRQETQYFGPGTRLLVL.

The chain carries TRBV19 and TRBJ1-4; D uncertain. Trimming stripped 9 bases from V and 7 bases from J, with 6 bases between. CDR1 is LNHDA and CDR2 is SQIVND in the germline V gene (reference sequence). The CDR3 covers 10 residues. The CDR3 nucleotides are TGTGCCAGCAAAATTGAAAAACTGTTTTTT. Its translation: CASKIEKLFF.

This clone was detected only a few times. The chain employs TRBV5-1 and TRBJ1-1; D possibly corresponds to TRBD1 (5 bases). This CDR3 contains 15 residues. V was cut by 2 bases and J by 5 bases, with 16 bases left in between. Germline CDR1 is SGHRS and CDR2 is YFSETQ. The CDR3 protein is CASSFEGAGGTEAFF. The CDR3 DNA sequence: TGCGCCAGCAGCTTTGAGGGCGCCGGGGGAACTGAAGCTTTCTTT.

Here the CDR3 reads CASSSGTGNYEQYF. For the CDR3, the DNA is TGTGCCAGCAGCTCCGGGACAGGGAACTACGAGCAGTACTTC. The rearrangement uses TRBV6-5 and TRBJ2-7; 9 nucleotides align to TRBD1. Germline values: CDR1 MNHEY, CDR2 SVGAGI. This CDR3 contains 14 residues. The trim removed 6 bases at V and 3 bases at J, leaving 6 bases unmatched.

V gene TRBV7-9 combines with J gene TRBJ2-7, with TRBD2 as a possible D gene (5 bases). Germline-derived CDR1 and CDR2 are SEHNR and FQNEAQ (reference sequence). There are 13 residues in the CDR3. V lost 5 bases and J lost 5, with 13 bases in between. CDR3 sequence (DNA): TGTGCCAGCAGCGTCCCCGGGAATCACGAGCAGTACTTC. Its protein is CASSVPGNHEQYF.